What follows describes a single T cell receptor beta chain. Assay: immunoSEQ multiplex PCR; the TCRdb copy retains only in-frame clones and omits some. The data contain tens of thousands of clones, around 87% of them singletons. This entry is derived from a study of technical replicates of blood from several donors. V was trimmed by 0 bases and J by 4 bases, leaving 3 bases between them. Germline values: CDR1 DFQATT, CDR2 SNEGSKA (reference sequence). This CDR3 has 11 amino acids. V and J are TRBV20-1 and TRBJ2-5; D remains ambiguous. This TCR was recovered from a human donor in good health. Some clones in this sample may be carry-over from other donors' samples. The specimen sequenced was PBMCs. CDR3 loop: CSARDRETQYF. CDR3 nucleotides: TGCAGTGCTAGAGATCGAGAGACCCAGTACTTC.